The present TCR beta chain was sequenced within a study of Ad26.COV2.S vaccination and SARS-CoV-2 variants. Study overall: Ad26.COV2.S, an intramuscular injection, was given once or twice 56 days apart.

Concerning this clone itself: The target antigen is unknown.

The study's findings and limits: Following vaccination, spike-specific CD8+ and CD4+ T cell responses reportedly exhibited substantial breadth. Vaccinees showed greater spike-specific TCR breadth than placebo recipients.

Germline V gives CDR1 MGHRA, CDR2 YSYEKL. CDR3 length equals 15 residues. V was cut by 1 base and J by 2 bases, with 9 bases left in between. Repertoires were generated with immunoSEQ multiplex PCR, while TCRdb's copy carries only in-frame clones and drops some. The profile covers some 290,000 clones, with 86% appearing a single time and 1.9% taken by the ten largest. Treatment meaning: 15 to 20 received Ad26.COV2.S at low or high dose, single or two shots; 5 received placebo; per-sample allocation not given. All samples were drawn on day 63, counting from the first vaccine or placebo injection. The material was peripheral blood, obtained in a trial of Ad26.COV2.S vaccine versus placebo. This receptor was obtained from a person between 18 and 65 years old who received the Ad26.COV2.S COVID-19 vaccine or a placebo. This chain uses TRBV4-1 with TRBJ1-3; no firm D call. The CDR3 DNA sequence: TGCGCCAGCAGCCAAGGGAGAAGGACTGGAAACACCATATATTTT. Its translation is CASSQGRRTGNTIYF.